The source of this T cell receptor beta chain is a study of blood T cell repertoires in COVID-19. Across the whole study: Sites across the United States, Italy and Spain contributed samples from acute and convalescent COVID-19.

Clones were read by immunoSEQ multiplex PCR, and TCRdb kept only the in-frame ones, dropping some. The profile shows tens of thousands of clones, about nine tenths of them singletons. After removal of 6 bases from V and 6 bases from J, the junction contained 4 bases not matched to a gene. This CDR3 region has 12 residues. Germline assignment: CDR1 ENHRY and CDR2 SYGVKD. The source material was peripheral blood. This TCR came from a man aged 55 to 69 with acute or convalescent COVID-19. The gene calls are TRBV10-3 and TRBJ2-7; 8 bases are a match to TRBD1. In DNA form, the CDR3 reads TGTGCCATCAGACCGACAGGGGCCGAGCAGTACTTC. Protein sequence: CAIRPTGAEQYF.